The 6 T cell receptor beta chains in this list originate from one sample, sequenced in a study of cytomegalovirus exposure and HLA in healthy donors. The PCR ran on 60 Vbeta and 13 Jbeta primers. Assay: immunoSEQ multiplex PCR; the TCRdb copy retains only in-frame clones and omits some. Among 100,000 to 150,000 clones listed, under 20% were seen once. The sample was PBMCs. These receptors were taken from a female donor in good health and CMV-seropositive.

The chain is built from TRBV7-2 and TRBJ2-7; 7 bases align to TRBD2. Trimming cost V 2 bases and J 1 base; bases outside gene matches: 5. CDR1 and CDR2 from the germline V gene are SGHTA and FQGNSA. There are 15 residues in the CDR3. CDR3 DNA: TGTGCCAGCAGCTTAATCCCGGGACTATCCTACGAGCAGTACTTC. Residues: CASSLIPGLSYEQYF.

This rearrangement joins TRBV29-1 to TRBJ2-1; the D gene is possibly TRBD2 (5 bases). Trimming stripped 5 bases from V and 6 bases from J, with 20 bases between. This CDR3 is built from 15 residues. The germline V gene encodes CDR1 SQVTM and CDR2 ANQGSEA. CDR3 protein: CSVLLLEFYSNEQFF. Here the CDR3 DNA reads TGCAGCGTTCTCCTACTAGAGTTCTATTCCAATGAGCAGTTCTTC.

The sample holds a few counts of this clone. V gene TRBV6-5 combines with J gene TRBJ2-7, with 7 bases matching TRBD2. Germline lookup yields CDR1 MNHEY and CDR2 SVGAGI. The CDR3 is 14 amino acids. Trimming at V came to 5 bases and at J to 4 bases, leaving 8 bases not matched to a gene. The CDR3: CASSMIAGKYEQYF. In DNA form, the CDR3 reads TGTGCCAGCAGTATGATAGCGGGTAAATACGAGCAGTACTTC.

This clone has a handful of counts. This CDR3 is CASSPMGQPNTEAFF. DNA for the CDR3: TGTGCCAGCAGTCCAATGGGACAGCCGAACACTGAAGCTTTCTTT. The gene calls are TRBV28 and TRBJ1-1, with 7 bases matching TRBD1. The germline gives CDR1 MDHEN, CDR2 SYDVKM. The CDR3 consists of 15 residues. Trimming took 5 bases from V and 1 from J; bases not matched to a gene: 7. Supplemented by reference TRBV28 and TRBJ1-1, the full variable domain reads DVKVTQSSRYLVKRTGEKVFLECVQDMDHENMFWYRQDPGLGLRLIYFSYDVKMKEKGDIPEGYSVSREKKERFSLILESASTNQTSMYLCASSPMGQPNTEAFFGQGTRLTVV.

The rearrangement uses TRBV21-1 and TRBJ2-1; TRBD2, the table's D call, lacks a check against the DNA. TRBV21-1 is noted as a pseudogene. CDR3 length: 11 amino acids. CDR3 coding DNA: TGTGCCAGCAGCAAACACGGGGAGCAGTTCTTC. Its protein is CASSKHGEQFF.

The chain combines TRBV2 with TRBJ2-1; 7 bases are shared with TRBD1. The CDR3 is made up of 15 amino acids. Germline V lookup: CDR1 SNHLY, CDR2 FYNNEI. The CDR3 sequence: CAAGWGQPSYNEQFF. The DNA of the CDR3 is TGTGCGGCAGGGTGGGGACAGCCAAGCTACAATGAGCAGTTCTTC.